The 20 T cell receptor beta chains reported below all come from one sample, sequenced in a study of blood T cells in healthy people across ages. A second PCR of 7 to 11 cycles used a sample-barcoded 5' primer and a J-beta primer mix. TCRdb used MiXCR to reprocess the 5' RACE reads, holding one entry per CDR3 protein. This sample yields 910,000 or so distinct CDR3 sequences, of which roughly 47% are seen a single time; roughly 23% belongs to the top ten. Material for sequencing was blood. The receptors originated from an older woman in good health.

This chain joins TRBV2 and TRBJ1-1, with 9 bases lining up with TRBD1. This CDR3 is 15 amino acids long. V trimming: 7 bases; J trimming: 0 bases; junction bases outside the gene matches: 6. Germline assignment: CDR1 SNHLY and CDR2 FYNNEI. As DNA, the CDR3 is TGTGCCAGCAAAATCACAGGGGGCGTGAACACTGAAGCTTTCTTT. Its protein product is CASKITGGVNTEAFF.

The chain recombines TRBV7-7 with TRBJ1-1; no clear D gene. The CDR3 consists of 12 residues. V lost 8 bases and J 3 bases, leaving 10 bases between the germline ends. CDR1 is SSHAT and CDR2 is FNYEAQ in the germline V gene (reference sequence). CDR3 loop: CASEQLYTEAFF. The CDR3 coding sequence is TGTGCCAGCGAACAGCTATACACTGAAGCTTTCTTT.

This clonotype was found a few times. V and J are TRBV20-1 and TRBJ1-4; no firm D call. The CDR3 is made up of 12 amino acids. Germline values: CDR1 DFQATT, CDR2 SNEGSKA (reference sequence). The germline V and J ends were trimmed by 5 bases and 7 bases, with 11 bases remaining between them. The CDR3 here is CSALGSSEKLFF. Here the CDR3 DNA reads TGCAGTGCTCTGGGGTCGAGTGAAAAACTGTTTTTT.

CDR3 sequence reads: CSVSGQGHYNEQFF. The CDR3 DNA follows: TGCAGCGTTTCTGGACAGGGGCATTACAATGAGCAGTTCTTC. The chain combines TRBV29-1 with TRBJ2-1; the match to TRBD1 covers 9 bases. The CDR3 consists of 14 residues. V lost 5 bases and J lost 4; bases outside the gene matches: 6. CDR1 is SQVTM, CDR2 ANQGSEA, per germline.

The genes are TRBV20-1 and TRBJ1-2; D may be TRBD1 (6 bases). The CDR3 is 12 residues long. V dropped 3 bases and J dropped 4 bases, with 9 bases sitting between them. Looked up from germline, CDR1 is DFQATT and CDR2 is SNEGSKA (reference sequence). The CDR3 DNA reads TGCAGTGCTAGTGGACAGACCTATGGCTACACCTTC. It yields the protein CSASGQTYGYTF.

V gene TRBV6-1 combines with J gene TRBJ1-1; 10 nucleotides match TRBD1. The CDR3 covers 19 residues. Germline CDR1 MNHNS, CDR2 SASEGT. V dropped 6 bases and J dropped 0; count of bases not matched to a gene: 16. CDR3 DNA sequence: TGTGCCAGCAGGTCCCGGGACAGGGGAAATCGGGAGTTGAACACTGAAGCTTTCTTT. Protein: CASRSRDRGNRELNTEAFF.

The rearrangement joins TRBV5-1 to TRBJ2-5, with TRBD1 identical over 8 bases. The CDR3 consists of 13 residues. The V gene end was trimmed by 7 bases and the J gene end by 5 bases; junction bases not matched to a gene: 7. Germline lookup yields CDR1 SGHRS and CDR2 YFSETQ. The CDR3 spells CASLKTGEETQYF. In DNA, the CDR3 is TGCGCCAGCCTCAAGACAGGGGAGGAGACCCAGTACTTC. Combining the CDR3 with reference TRBV5-1 and TRBJ2-5 gives the whole variable domain KAGVTQTPRYLIKTRGQQVTLSCSPISGHRSVSWYQQTPGQGLQFLFEYFSETQRNKGNFPGRFSGRQFSNSRSEMNVSTLELGDSALYLCASLKTGEETQYFGPGTRLLVL.

The gene calls are TRBV5-1 and TRBJ2-6, with TRBD1 identical over 8 bases. The CDR3 loop spans 18 amino acids. Germline loops: CDR1 SGHRS, CDR2 YFSETQ. After removal of 6 bases from V and 0 bases from J, the junction contained 11 bases not matched to a gene. CDR3 bases: TGCGCCAGCAAGTGGACAGGGTCTCCCATCTCTGGGGCCAACGTCCTGACTTTC. It translates to CASKWTGSPISGANVLTF.

This clonotype has a handful of counts. V gene TRBV30 combines with J gene TRBJ2-5, with D unresolved. CDR1 is GTSNPN, CDR2 SVGIG, per germline (reference sequence). V was trimmed by 3 bases and J by 0 bases, leaving 5 bases between them. This CDR3 has 12 residues. CDR3 nucleotides: TGTGCCTGGAGAAGTAACCAAGAGACCCAGTACTTC. Amino acids: CAWRSNQETQYF.

The chain carries TRBV12-3 or TRBV12-4 and TRBJ2-1; 12 bases line up with TRBD2. Germline trimming cut 5 bases from V and 6 bases from J; bases unmatched to any gene: 5. This CDR3 has 15 amino acids. CDR3 residues: CASSRLAGVFNEQFF. The DNA of the CDR3 is TGTGCCAGCAGTCGACTAGCGGGAGTTTTCAATGAGCAGTTCTTC.

The chain has TRBV6-2 or TRBV6-3 and TRBJ2-7, with D tentatively TRBD1 (5 bases). This CDR3 has 13 residues. V was trimmed by 6 bases and J by 2 bases, leaving 11 bases between them. Germline V gene lookup returns CDR1 MNHEY and CDR2 SVGEGT. CDR3 region: CASRWGWTYEQYF. CDR3 DNA: TGTGCCAGCAGATGGGGCTGGACCTACGAGCAGTACTTC.

The count of this clonotype is one. The chain uses TRBV5-1 and TRBJ2-7; D is possibly TRBD1 or TRBD2 (6 bases each). The CDR3 consists of 13 residues. CDR1 is SGHRS, CDR2 YFSETQ, per germline. Trimming stripped 6 bases from V and 0 bases from J, with 10 bases between. The CDR3 DNA is TGCGCCAGCAAGGAGGGGGACTCCTACGAGCAGTACTTC. Translation gives CASKEGDSYEQYF.

The rearrangement joins TRBV20-1 to TRBJ1-5, with a weak D call TRBD1 (5 bases). CDR1 is DFQATT, CDR2 SNEGSKA, per germline (reference sequence). V shed 4 bases and J shed 3 bases, with 10 bases lying between them. The length of the CDR3 is 13 residues. The DNA of the CDR3 is TGCAGTGCTAAGGGGACCAACAATCAGCCCCAGCATTTT. Translation: CSAKGTNNQPQHF.

This chain links TRBV7-3 with TRBJ1-1; 7 nucleotides match TRBD1. Germline CDR1 and CDR2: SGHTA and FQGTGA. J gave up 5 bases and V 0 bases, and 6 bases lay outside the gene matches. This CDR3 region has 15 residues. The CDR3 coding sequence is TGTGCCAGCAGCTTAACCCCCCAGGGGGGAACTGAAGCTTTCTTT. It specifies CASSLTPQGGTEAFF.

The chain is built from TRBV5-1 and TRBJ1-2, with TRBD1 as a possible D gene (6 bases). The CDR3 has 13 amino acids. Germline V lookup: CDR1 SGHRS, CDR2 YFSETQ. V lost 0 bases, J lost 7 bases, and 10 bases lay in between. The CDR3: CASSLDRDSGYTF. In DNA form, the CDR3 reads TGCGCCAGCAGCTTGGACAGGGATAGTGGCTACACCTTC.

The genes are TRBV20-1 and TRBJ1-6; 7 nucleotides agree with TRBD1. V lost 0 bases, J lost 6 bases, and 5 bases stayed unmatched. Germline V gene sequence: CDR1 DFQATT, CDR2 SNEGSKA (reference sequence). The CDR3 has 15 amino acids. DNA of the CDR3: TGCAGTGCTAGAGATCGGGGGACAGTTAATTCACCCCTCCACTTT. Translation: CSARDRGTVNSPLHF.

This clonotype was observed once. The chain's CDR3 is CASSSKQGAYEQYF. CDR3 bases: TGTGCCAGCAGCTCTAAACAGGGGGCCTACGAGCAGTACTTC. The chain recombines TRBV7-2 with TRBJ2-5, with 8 bases that match TRBD1. The J call may be incorrect, as the DNA end agrees better with TRBJ2-7. The germline V gene encodes CDR1 SGHTA and CDR2 FQGNSA. The CDR3 length is 14 residues.

This chain joins TRBV6-1 and TRBJ2-4; D is unresolved. CDR1 and CDR2 (germline): MNHNS, SASEGT. This CDR3 is 13 amino acids long. Deletions cut 0 bases from V and 9 bases from J, with 9 bases between. The CDR3 reads CASSEAQWSIQYF. CDR3 nucleotides: TGTGCCAGCAGTGAAGCCCAGTGGAGCATTCAGTACTTC.

V usage is TRBV6-2 or TRBV6-3 and J usage is TRBJ1-1; 7 nucleotides align to TRBD1. Losses at the gene ends were 8 bases for V and 5 bases for J; bases not matched to a gene: 5. Germline-derived CDR1 and CDR2 are MNHEY and SVGEGT. The CDR3 sequence is 12 residues long. CDR3 coding DNA: TGTGCCAGCGGGGGCAGGGGGACTGAAGCTTTCTTT. This codes for CASGGRGTEAFF.

In nucleotides, the CDR3 is TGTGCCAGCAGCTCCCCACAGGGTCAGGATAACTATGGCTACACCTTC. Translated, it gives CASSSPQGQDNYGYTF. The chain recombines TRBV12-3 or TRBV12-4 with TRBJ1-2; a possible D gene is TRBD1 (6 bases). Between the trimmed V and J ends, which lost 6 bases and 1 base, there was a span of 18 bases. The CDR3 length is 16 residues.